What follows are 5 T cell receptor beta chains derived from one specimen sequenced in a study of beta chain features in type 1 diabetes. Study-wide findings and caveats: Type 1 diabetes patients had TCRB CDR3s that were shorter (moderately but significantly so) in all four CD4+ subsets.

Expressed TCRB transcripts were sequenced after all isolated RNA was converted to cDNA. Some clones are missing from TCRdb's copy, which holds only in-frame ones; the method was immunoSEQ multiplex PCR. The sample records about 160,000 clones, 8% to 9.5% being singletons. These receptors' targets are unknown. Sequenced sample: central memory CD4+ T cells from blood. Receptors originate from a woman aged 18-35 years with type 1 diabetes.

This clone occurred a few times. J is TRBJ2-2 and V is TRBV7-2; 11 bases are a match to TRBD2. The CDR3 spans 16 residues. The V gene's germline CDR1 is SGHTA and CDR2 FQGNSA. J was trimmed by 6 bases and V by 2 bases; bases with no gene match: 5. CDR3 region: CASSLSRLAGSGELFF. CDR3 coding DNA: TGTGCCAGCAGCTTATCGAGACTAGCGGGGTCCGGGGAGCTGTTTTTT.

CDR3 nucleotides: TGTGCCAGCAGGTTTCAGGGCGGAAACACCATATATTTT. Protein sequence: CASRFQGGNTIYF. J is TRBJ1-3 and V is TRBV13, with D perhaps matching TRBD1 (5 bases). V gave up 6 bases and J gave up 4 bases, with 10 bases separating them. Germline loops: CDR1 PRHDT, CDR2 FYEKMQ (reference sequence). CDR3 size: 13 residues.

This clone occurred a few times. The J gene is TRBJ1-1, the V gene TRBV5-4, with 7 nucleotides matching TRBD1. CDR1 and CDR2 from the germline V gene are SGHNT and YYREEE (reference sequence). Unmatched junction bases numbered 4, after V lost 4 bases and J lost 1 base. The CDR3 runs 14 residues. The chain's CDR3 is CASSPWTGNTEAFF. As DNA, the CDR3 is TGTGCCAGCAGCCCGTGGACAGGGAACACTGAAGCTTTCTTT.

This clone was recorded a few times. The chain combines TRBV5-6 with TRBJ1-1; D uncertain. Germline V CDR1 and CDR2: SGHDT, YYEEEE. The V and J ends lost 2 bases and 7 bases respectively, with 12 bases between them. The CDR3 runs 13 residues. CDR3 bases: TGTGCCAGCAGCTTAAGCGCGGGTAATGAAGCTTTCTTT. Protein product: CASSLSAGNEAFF.

This clone has only a few counts. The CDR3 loop is CASSPSGVGDEQYF. In nucleotides, the CDR3 is TGTGCCAGCAGCCCATCAGGAGTGGGAGACGAGCAGTACTTC. The chain joins TRBV7-3 to TRBJ2-7; D might be TRBD2 (5 bases). Trimming stripped 5 bases from V and 5 bases from J, with 16 bases between. Looked up from germline, CDR1 is SGHTA and CDR2 is FQGTGA. This CDR3 region has 14 residues. The variable domain in full, completed from reference TRBV7-3 and TRBJ2-7, reads GAGVSQTPSNKVTEKGKYVELRCDPISGHTALYWYRQSLGQGPEFLIYFQGTGAADDSGLPNDRFFAVRPEGSVSTLKIQRTERGDSAVYLCASSPSGVGDEQYFGPGTRLTVT.